These T cell receptor beta chains were read from a single sample in a study of neurological immune-mediated disorders. TCRdb reprocessed the 5' RACE reads with MiXCR, giving one entry per CDR3 protein. The sample records about 120,000 distinct CDR3 sequences, roughly 3.2% being singletons. What was sequenced was PBMCs. The receptors come from a woman in her twenties or thirties with multiple sclerosis. CDR3s include the opening cysteine and the closing phenylalanine or tryptophan. The D gene is left open where the match is weak. The listing skips clone size in some rows; elsewhere it reads once, few, many or a size class.

NA,TRBJ1-2,many,14,TRBV29-1,CSVEDPETNYGYTF
NA,TRBJ2-1,many,15,TRBV12-3/TRBV12-4,CASSPTSDRYNEQFF
NA,TRBJ2-7,many,13,TRBV20-1,CSASPWNRDEQYF
NA,TRBJ1-1,many,12,TRBV12-3/TRBV12-4,CASSLSVTEAFF
TRBD2,TRBJ2-2,many,16,TRBV20-1,CSATTSGGAGTGELFF
NA,TRBJ1-2,NA,15,TRBV5-1,CASSLDSREMYGYTF
NA,TRBJ2-3,few,14,TRBV20-1,CSARGGQRTDTQYF
NA,TRBJ2-1,many,12,TRBV29-1,CSARPSYNEQFF
NA,TRBJ1-2,many,11,TRBV2,CASRDFYGYTF
TRBD1,TRBJ2-7,many,16,TRBV7-8,CASTEGRGLSSYEQYF
NA,TRBJ2-7,many,14,TRBV7-8,CASSLHQEQDEQYF
NA,TRBJ2-1,many,16,TRBV7-2,CASSLAGRGSYNEQFF
NA,TRBJ1-2,many,12,TRBV12-5,CASGLNSYGYTF
TRBD1,TRBJ1-5,NA,13,TRBV12-3/TRBV12-4,CASSLGGGGPQHF
TRBD2,TRBJ2-7,many,17,TRBV4-3,CASSQDLSGGASYEQYF
NA,TRBJ1-2,few,14,TRBV15,CATSRDSGTLGYTF
NA,TRBJ1-2,NA,12,TRBV9,CDSSEGLHGYTF
NA,TRBJ1-6,many,15,TRBV6-6,CASSYGDPRGSPLHF
NA,TRBJ1-1,many,12,TRBV20-1,CSAEDRGPEAFF
NA,TRBJ1-4,many,14,TRBV2,CASGLGHPNEKLFF
NA,TRBJ2-3,many,18,TRBV7-2,CASSLGDPPDTYTDTQYF
TRBD1,TRBJ2-1,NA,13,TRBV29-1,CSAAPTGDNEQFF
TRBD1,TRBJ2-1,many,15,TRBV7-2,CASSLRTGESGEQFF
NA,TRBJ1-3,many,15,TRBV12-3/TRBV12-4,CASSSGGSSGNTIYF
NA,TRBJ2-1,many,15,TRBV4-1,CASSQLRSSYNEQFF
NA,TRBJ2-2,many,15,TRBV20-1,CSARPPRVFTGELFF
NA,TRBJ2-3,many,12,TRBV12-3/TRBV12-4,CASTPRSGAQYF
NA,TRBJ1-2,few,15,TRBV6-1,CASSPVLVPAGGYTF
NA,TRBJ2-5,many,14,TRBV3-1,CASSQGTYKETQYF
TRBD1,TRBJ1-1,many,13,TRBV7-9,CASSYTGGTEAFF
TRBD2,TRBJ2-4,many,15,TRBV20-1,CSANPLGLGENIQYF
NA,TRBJ2-2,many,15,TRBV7-8,CASSLADYPTGELFF
TRBD1,TRBJ2-2,many,15,TRBV5-1,CASRFTGANTGELFF
NA,TRBJ2-7,NA,15,TRBV9,CASSPLGDLSYEQYF
NA,TRBJ1-5,many,13,TRBV5-1,CASSAGIDQPQHF
NA,TRBJ2-5,many,13,TRBV5-1,CASSPSRGETQYF
NA,TRBJ2-7,many,15,TRBV20-1,CSASRQSVGTYEQYF
NA,TRBJ2-5,many,16,TRBV4-3,CASSQDRAGIGETQYF
TRBD1,TRBJ1-1,many,14,TRBV6-5,CASRPQGGPVRAFF
NA,TRBJ2-5,many,14,TRBV7-9,CASSATGTKETQYF
TRBD1,TRBJ1-6,many,19,TRBV5-5,CASSTERDRGSGYNSPLHF
NA,TRBJ2-5,many,14,TRBV7-9,CASSLFRPGETQYF
TRBD1,TRBJ1-3,many,14,TRBV6-5,CASSRTGSGNTIYF
NA,TRBJ1-3,many,19,TRBV5-1,CASSLDGRVYGWSGNTIYF
TRBD2,TRBJ2-7,many,15,TRBV27,CASTPTAGPSYEQYF
NA,TRBJ2-6,many,16,TRBV3-1,CASSQGSTSGANVLTF
NA,TRBJ2-7,many,15,TRBV10-3,CAISLSNNRAPEQYF
NA,TRBJ1-6,many,15,TRBV7-9,CASSPAAGNNSPLHF
TRBD1,TRBJ2-7,many,14,TRBV7-9,CASSTRTGGDEQYF
NA,TRBJ2-3,many,14,TRBV18,CASSDEKETDTQYF
TRBD2,TRBJ2-1,NA,15,TRBV5-6,CASSSGTSEYNEQFF